Sequencing of this T cell receptor beta chain was carried out in a study of beta chain features in type 1 diabetes. Study as a whole: Summed over all samples, the examined sorted cells came to about 110 million. General study findings and limits: Across all four CD4+ subsets, people with type 1 diabetes showed modestly shorter TCRB CDR3s. Unsettled here was the matter of whether HLA type influences TCRB rearrangement.

Notes on this clone: Its cognate antigen is unknown.

Sorted cells reached over 95% purity in every population. Reverse transcription of all isolated RNA meant that expressed TCRB transcripts were sequenced. Only in-frame clones appear in the TCRdb table, and some are missing; sequencing was by immunoSEQ multiplex PCR. This sample has hundreds of thousands of clones, with 25% to 35% found just once. The source material was naive CD4+ T cells from blood. This receptor was obtained from a man between 18 and 35 years old in good health.

CDR3 bases: TGCGCCAGCAGCCAAGACAGGGCAGGGGCGCAAGGCTACACCTTC. Translated, it gives CASSQDRAGAQGYTF. This rearrangement joins TRBV4-3 to TRBJ1-2; D possibly corresponds to TRBD1 (6 bases). The germline V gene encodes CDR1 LGHNA and CDR2 YSLEER. The CDR3 runs 15 residues. The V end was cut by 0 bases, the J end by 8 bases, with 16 bases between.